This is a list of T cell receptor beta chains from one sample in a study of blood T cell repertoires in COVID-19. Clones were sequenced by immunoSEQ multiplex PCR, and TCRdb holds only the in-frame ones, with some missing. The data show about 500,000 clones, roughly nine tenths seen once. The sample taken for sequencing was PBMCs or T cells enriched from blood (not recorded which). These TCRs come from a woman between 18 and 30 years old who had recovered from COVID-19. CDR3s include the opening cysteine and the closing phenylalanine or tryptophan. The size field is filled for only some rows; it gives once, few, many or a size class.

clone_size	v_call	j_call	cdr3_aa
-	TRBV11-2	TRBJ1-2	CASSLGQKMGYTF
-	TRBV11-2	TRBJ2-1	CASSLLGDSWNEQFF
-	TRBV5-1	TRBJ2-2	CASSLGQLNTGELFF
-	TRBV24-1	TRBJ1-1	CATRNRGQTEAFF
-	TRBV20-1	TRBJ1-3	CSASFTGTGNTIYF
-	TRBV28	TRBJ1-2	CASSLTPPDRGLVGYTF
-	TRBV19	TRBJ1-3	CASRGTGTPGNTIYF
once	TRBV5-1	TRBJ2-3	CASSSGLAGIDTQYF
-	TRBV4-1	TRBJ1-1	CASSQRGLMNTEAFF
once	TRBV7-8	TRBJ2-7	CASSSTGGSYEQYF
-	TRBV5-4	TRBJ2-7	CASSPTSGPLYEQYF
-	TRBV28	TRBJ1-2	CASSAPDSNYGYTF
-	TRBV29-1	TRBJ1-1	CSVSVQGKNTEAFF
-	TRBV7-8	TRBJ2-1	CASSLNRDRGDEQFF
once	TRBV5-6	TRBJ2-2	CASSLEAGDAGELFF
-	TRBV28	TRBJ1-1	CATGATGGAFF
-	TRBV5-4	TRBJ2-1	CASSPRGGGLEQFF
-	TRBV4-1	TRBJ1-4	CASSQDTGGHGEKLFF
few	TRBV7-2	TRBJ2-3	CASSFRQGGADTQYF
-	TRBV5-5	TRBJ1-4	CASSTGAVHEKLFF
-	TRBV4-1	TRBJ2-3	CASSPNQGAGVSDTQYF
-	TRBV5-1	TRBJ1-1	CASSLGTVNTEAFF
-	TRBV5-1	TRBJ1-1	CASSLTGYEAFF
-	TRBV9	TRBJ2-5	CASSPQGTQETQYF
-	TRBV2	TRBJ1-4	CASRARGRDEKLFF
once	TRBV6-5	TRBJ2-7	CASSPGTDDEQYF
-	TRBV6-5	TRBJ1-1	CASHPPRNTEAFF
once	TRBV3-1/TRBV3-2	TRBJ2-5	CASSQAGLGFNQETQYF
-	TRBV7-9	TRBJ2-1	CASSHGGTSYNEQFF
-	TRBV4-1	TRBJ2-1	CASSPGGVGNEQFF
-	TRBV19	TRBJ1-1	CASSEYRGMETEAFF
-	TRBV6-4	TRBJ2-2	CASSDSGDRVAGELFF
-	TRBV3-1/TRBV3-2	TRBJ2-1	CASSHLKGQGGGEQFF
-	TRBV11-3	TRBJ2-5	CASSLTTGKTQYF
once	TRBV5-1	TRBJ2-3	CASSFLAGGQDTQYF
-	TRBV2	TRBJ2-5	CASKGRSGGYQETQYF
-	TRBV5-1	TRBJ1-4	CASATGGGNEKLFF
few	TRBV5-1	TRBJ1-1	CASSPSDNTEAFF
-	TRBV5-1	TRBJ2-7	CASSLDSIFGLYEQYF
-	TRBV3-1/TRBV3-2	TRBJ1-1	CASSQAGRGSPEAFF
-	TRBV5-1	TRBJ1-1	CASRPNTGAGGGTEAFF
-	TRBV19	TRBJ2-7	CASSLPGHLSYEQYF
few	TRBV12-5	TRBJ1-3	CASGLGQRGNTIYF
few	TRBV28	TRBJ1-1	CASSNGQERDTEAFF
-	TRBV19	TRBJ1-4	CASSISGREEKLFF
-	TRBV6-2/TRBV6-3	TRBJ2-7	CASSYPGQSYEQYF
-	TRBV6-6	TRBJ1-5	CASSYMRDDQPQHF
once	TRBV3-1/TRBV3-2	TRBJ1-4	CASSPPGGATNEKLFF
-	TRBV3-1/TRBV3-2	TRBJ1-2	CASSPVGGEDGYTF
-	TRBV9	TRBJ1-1	CASSVQGDTEAFF
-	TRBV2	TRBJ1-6	CASSDRGQSGNSPLHF
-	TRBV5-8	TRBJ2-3	CASSPDRVRDTQYF
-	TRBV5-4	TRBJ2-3	CASSPDSTTDTQYF
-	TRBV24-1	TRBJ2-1	CATSEPGSHNEQFF
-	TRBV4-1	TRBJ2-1	CASSQGGGGHIYNEQFF
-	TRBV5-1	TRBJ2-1	CASSELAGGTGEQFF
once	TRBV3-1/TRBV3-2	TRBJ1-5	CASSQLDRGNQPQHF